This T cell receptor (beta chain) was sequenced for a study of blood T cell repertoires in COVID-19. In the study overall: PBMCs, B-cell-depleted T cells, or T cells were the source of the cDNA or gDNA that made up the material.

Data came from immunoSEQ multiplex PCR; TCRdb stores just in-frame clones and leaves some out. The sample carries 230,000 or so clones, about 91% recorded once. The CDR3 loop spans 14 amino acids. The V segment lost 4 bases and the J segment 5 bases; nucleotides outside the gene matches: 5. The germline CDR1 and CDR2 sequences are LNHDA and SQIVND (reference sequence). The sequenced sample consisted of PBMCs or T cells enriched from blood (not recorded which). The chain employs TRBV19 and TRBJ2-7; 10 bases fit TRBD2. This TCR was recovered from a woman aged 40-49 years with acute COVID-19. CDR3 bases: TGTGCCAGTAGTAACAGCGGGGGGGCCCACGAGCAGTACTTC. Its protein product is CASSNSGGAHEQYF. The full variable domain, its missing parts supplied by reference TRBV19 and TRBJ2-7, is DGGITQSPKYLFRKEGQNVTLSCEQNLNHDAMYWYRQDPGQGLRLIYYSQIVNDFQKGDIAEGYSVSREKKESFPLTVTSAQKNPTAFYLCASSNSGGAHEQYFGPGTRLTVT.